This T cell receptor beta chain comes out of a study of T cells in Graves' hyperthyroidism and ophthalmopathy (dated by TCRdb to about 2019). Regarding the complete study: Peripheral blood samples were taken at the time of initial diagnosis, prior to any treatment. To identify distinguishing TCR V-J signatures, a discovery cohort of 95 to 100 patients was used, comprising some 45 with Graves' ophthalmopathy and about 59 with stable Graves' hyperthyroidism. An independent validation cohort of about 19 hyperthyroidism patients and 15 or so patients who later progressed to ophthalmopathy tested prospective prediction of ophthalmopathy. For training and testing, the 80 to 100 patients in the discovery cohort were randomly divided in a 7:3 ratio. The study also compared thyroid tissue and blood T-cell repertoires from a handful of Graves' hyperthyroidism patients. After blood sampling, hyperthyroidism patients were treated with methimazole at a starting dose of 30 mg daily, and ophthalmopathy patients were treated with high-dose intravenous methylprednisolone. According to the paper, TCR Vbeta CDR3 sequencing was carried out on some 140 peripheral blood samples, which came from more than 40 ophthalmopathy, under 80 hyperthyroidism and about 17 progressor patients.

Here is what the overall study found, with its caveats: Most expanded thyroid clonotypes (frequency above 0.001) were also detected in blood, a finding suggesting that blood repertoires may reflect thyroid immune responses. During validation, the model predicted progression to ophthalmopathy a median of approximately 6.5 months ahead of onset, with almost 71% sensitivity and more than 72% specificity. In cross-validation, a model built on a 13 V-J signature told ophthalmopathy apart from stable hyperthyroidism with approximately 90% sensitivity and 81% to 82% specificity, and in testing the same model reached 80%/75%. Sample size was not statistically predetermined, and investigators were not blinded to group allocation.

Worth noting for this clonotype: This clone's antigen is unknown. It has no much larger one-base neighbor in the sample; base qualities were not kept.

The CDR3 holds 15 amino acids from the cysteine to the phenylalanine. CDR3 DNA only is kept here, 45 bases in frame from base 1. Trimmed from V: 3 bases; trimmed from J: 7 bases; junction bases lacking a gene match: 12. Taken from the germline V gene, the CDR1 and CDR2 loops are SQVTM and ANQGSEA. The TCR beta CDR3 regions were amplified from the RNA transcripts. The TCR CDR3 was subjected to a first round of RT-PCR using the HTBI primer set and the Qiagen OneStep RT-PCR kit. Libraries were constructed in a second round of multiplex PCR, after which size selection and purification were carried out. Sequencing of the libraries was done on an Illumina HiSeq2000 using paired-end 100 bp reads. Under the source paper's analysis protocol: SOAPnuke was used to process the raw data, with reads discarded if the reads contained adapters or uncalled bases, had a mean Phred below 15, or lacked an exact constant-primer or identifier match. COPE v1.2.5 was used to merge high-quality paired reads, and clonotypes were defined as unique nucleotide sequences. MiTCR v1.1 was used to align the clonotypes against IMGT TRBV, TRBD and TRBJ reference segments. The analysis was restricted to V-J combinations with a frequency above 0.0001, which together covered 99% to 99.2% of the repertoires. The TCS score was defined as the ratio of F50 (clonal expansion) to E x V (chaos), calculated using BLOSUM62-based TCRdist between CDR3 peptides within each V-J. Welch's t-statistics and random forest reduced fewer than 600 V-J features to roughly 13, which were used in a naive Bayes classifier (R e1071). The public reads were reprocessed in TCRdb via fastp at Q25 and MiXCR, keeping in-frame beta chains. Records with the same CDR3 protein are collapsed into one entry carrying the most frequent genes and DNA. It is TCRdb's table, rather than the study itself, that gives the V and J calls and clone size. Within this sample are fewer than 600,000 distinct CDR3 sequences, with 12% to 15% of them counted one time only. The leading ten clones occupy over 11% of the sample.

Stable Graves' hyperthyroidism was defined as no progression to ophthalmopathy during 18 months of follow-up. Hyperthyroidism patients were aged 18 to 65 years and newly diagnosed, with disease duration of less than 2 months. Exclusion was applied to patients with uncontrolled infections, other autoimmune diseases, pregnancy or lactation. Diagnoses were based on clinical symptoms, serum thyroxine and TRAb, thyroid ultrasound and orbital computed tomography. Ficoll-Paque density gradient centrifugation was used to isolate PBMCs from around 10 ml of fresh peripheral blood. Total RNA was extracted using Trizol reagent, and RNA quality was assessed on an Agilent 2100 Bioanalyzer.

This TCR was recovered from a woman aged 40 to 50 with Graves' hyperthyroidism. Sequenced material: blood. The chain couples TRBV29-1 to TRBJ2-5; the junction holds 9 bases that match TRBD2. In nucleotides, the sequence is TGCAGCGTTGAGGCTAGCGGGACGATGCTGGGGACCCAGTACTTC. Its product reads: CSVEASGTMLGTQYF.